The table lists the clone carrying this TCR beta chain with a few counts. This entry belongs to a study of blood T cells in healthy people across ages. A second 7 to 11 cycle PCR used barcoded and J-beta primers. TCRdb reprocessed the 5' RACE reads with MiXCR, giving one entry per CDR3 protein. The data hold about a million distinct CDR3 sequences, with around two fifths observed a single time. CDR1 and CDR2 from the germline V gene are SEHNR and FQNEAQ (reference sequence). Trimming cost V 7 bases and J 8 bases; bases outside gene matches: 10. This CDR3 spans 14 amino acids. About 10 milliliters of peripheral blood were drawn from each donor into EDTA-treated tubes. Each sample gave at least 6 million isolated PBMCs.

Sequenced: blood. The source is a man aged 18 to 30 in good health. The chain uses TRBV7-9 and TRBJ2-1; 8 bases align to TRBD2. The CDR3 region has the DNA TGTGCCAGCACGTCTAAGCGGGGGATCTATGAGCAGTTCTTC. Amino acids: CASTSKRGIYEQFF.